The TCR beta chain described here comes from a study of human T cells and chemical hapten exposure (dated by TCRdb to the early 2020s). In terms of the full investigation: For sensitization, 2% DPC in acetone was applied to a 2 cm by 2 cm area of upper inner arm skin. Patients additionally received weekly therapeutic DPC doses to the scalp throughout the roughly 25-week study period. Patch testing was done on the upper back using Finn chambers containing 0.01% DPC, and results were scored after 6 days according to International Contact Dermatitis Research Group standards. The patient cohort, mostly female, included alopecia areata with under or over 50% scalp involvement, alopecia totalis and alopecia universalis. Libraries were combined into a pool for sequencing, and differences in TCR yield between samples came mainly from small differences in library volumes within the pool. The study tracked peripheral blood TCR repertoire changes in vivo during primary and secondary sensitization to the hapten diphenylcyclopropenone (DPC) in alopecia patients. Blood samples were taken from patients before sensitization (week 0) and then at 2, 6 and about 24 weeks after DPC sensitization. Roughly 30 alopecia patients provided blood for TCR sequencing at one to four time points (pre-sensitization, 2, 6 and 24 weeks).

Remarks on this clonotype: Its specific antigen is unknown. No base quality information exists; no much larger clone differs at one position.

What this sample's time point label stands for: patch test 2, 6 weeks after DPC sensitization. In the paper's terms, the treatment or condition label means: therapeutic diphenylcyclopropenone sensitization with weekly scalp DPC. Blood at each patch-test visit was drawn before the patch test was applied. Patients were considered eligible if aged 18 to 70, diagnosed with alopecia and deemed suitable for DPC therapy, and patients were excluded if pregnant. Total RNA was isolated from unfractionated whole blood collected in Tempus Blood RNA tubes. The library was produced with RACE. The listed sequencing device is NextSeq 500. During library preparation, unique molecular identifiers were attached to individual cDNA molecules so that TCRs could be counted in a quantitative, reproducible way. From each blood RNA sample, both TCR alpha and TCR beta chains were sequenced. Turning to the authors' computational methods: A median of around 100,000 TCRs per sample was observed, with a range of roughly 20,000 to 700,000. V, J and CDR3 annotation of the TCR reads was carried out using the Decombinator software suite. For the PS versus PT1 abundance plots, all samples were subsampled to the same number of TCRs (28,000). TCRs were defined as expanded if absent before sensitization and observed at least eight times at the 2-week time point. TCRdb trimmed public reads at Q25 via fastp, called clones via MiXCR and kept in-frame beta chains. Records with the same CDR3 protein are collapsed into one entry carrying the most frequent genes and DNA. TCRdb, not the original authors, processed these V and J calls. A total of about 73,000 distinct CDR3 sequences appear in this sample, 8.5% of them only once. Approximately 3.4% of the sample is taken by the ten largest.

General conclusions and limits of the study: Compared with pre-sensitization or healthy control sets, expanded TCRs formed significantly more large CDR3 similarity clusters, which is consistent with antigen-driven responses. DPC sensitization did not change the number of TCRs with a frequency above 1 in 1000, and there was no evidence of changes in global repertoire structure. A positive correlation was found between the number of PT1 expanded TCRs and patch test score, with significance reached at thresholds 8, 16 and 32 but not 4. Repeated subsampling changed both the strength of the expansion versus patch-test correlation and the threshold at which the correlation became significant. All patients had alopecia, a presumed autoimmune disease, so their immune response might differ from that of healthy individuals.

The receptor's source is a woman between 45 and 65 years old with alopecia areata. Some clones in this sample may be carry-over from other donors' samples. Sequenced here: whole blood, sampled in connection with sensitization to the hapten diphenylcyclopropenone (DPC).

The sequenced DNA is TGTGCCAGCAGCCCAGGGACTAGCGCAGATACGCAGTATTTT. It is translated as CASSPGTSADTQYF. The rearranged segments are TRBV7-2 and TRBJ2-3; 10 nucleotides in the junction match TRBD2. Its CDR3 holds 14 amino acids, cysteine through phenylalanine. Only CDR3 DNA is held: 42 bases, read in frame from base 1. The junction shows trimming of 5 bases on V and 4 bases on J, and the gene matches do not reach 3 bases of it. According to the germline V gene, CDR1 reads SGHTA and CDR2 reads FQGNSA.